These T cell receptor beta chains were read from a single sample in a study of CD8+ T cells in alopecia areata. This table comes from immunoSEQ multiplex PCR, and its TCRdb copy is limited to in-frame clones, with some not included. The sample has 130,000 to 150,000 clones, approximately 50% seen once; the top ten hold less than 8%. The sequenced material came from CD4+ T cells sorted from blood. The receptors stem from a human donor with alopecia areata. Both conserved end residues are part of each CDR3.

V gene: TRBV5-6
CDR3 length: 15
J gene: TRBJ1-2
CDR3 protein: CASSRGDLTGPGYTF

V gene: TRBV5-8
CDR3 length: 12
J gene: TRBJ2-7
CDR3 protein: CASSRSAYEQYF

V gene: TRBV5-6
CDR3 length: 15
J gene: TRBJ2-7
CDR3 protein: CASSSQQGASYEQYF

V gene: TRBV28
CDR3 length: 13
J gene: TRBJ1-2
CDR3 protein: CASSLDRGQGYTF

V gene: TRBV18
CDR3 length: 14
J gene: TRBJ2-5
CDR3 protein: CASSPPSRVETQYF

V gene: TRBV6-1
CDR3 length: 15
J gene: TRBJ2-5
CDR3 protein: CASSVDRSKQETQYF

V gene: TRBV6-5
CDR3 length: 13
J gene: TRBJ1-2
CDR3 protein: CASSIDRGSGYTF

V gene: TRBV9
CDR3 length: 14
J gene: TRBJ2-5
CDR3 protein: CASSLGQGGETQYF

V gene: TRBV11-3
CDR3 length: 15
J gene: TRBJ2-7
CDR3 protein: CASSRWSGNIYEQYF

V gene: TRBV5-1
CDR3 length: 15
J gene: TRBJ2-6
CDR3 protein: CASRPRNSGANVLTF

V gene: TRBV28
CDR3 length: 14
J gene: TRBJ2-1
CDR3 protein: CASSSPSGYNEQFF

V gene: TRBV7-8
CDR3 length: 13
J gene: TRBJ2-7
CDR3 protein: CASSRALLYEQYF

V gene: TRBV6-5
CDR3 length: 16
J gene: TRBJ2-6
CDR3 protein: CASSYRRFSGANVLTF

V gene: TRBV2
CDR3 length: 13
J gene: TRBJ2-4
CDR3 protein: CASSARQGFIQYF

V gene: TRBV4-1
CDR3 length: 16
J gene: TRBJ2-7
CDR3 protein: CASSRDPGQGGNEQYF

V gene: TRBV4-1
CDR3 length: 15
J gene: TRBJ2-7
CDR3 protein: CASSPAGTRKYEQYF

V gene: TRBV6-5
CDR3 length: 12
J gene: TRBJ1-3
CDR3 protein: CASSSVGDTIYF

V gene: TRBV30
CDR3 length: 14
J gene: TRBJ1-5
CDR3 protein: CAWSDGQVNQPQHF

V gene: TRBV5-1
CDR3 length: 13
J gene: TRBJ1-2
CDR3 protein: CASSLEGDYGYTF

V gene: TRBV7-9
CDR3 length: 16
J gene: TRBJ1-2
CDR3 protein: CASSFTRGREDYGYTF

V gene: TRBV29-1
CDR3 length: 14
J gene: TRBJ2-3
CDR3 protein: CSARTGGVGDTQYF

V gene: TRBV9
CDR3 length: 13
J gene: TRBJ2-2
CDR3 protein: CASSIRGTGELFF

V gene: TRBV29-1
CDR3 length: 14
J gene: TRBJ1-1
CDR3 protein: CSVKDRWMNTEAFF

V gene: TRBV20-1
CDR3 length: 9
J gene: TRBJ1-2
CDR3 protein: CSQGTGYTF

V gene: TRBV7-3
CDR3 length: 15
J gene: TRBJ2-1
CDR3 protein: CASSLPGAGEYEQFF

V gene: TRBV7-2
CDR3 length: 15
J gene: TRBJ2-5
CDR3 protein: CASSPQLAGGETQYF

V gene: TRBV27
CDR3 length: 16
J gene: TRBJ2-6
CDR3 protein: CASTLLGDSGANVLTF